What follows are 5 T cell receptor beta chains derived from one specimen sequenced in a study of CD8+ T cells in alopecia areata. Sorting of CD4+ cells into CD25+CD127- cells was carried out for roughly 5 patients. cDNA prepared by RNA extraction and subsequent reverse transcription served as the template for sequencing. Assay: immunoSEQ multiplex PCR; the TCRdb copy retains only in-frame clones and omits some. The data show about 14,000 clones, with around 50% seen just once and over 3% held by the top ten. Sequenced input: CD4+ Tregs sorted from blood. The origin of the receptors is a human donor with alopecia areata.

The rearrangement uses TRBV25-1 and TRBJ2-3; D is uncertain. The V end was cut by 11 bases, the J end by 5 bases, with 14 bases between. Germline CDR1 and CDR2: MGHDK and SYGVNS. This CDR3 has 12 amino acids. CDR3 residues: CASSFRGDTQYF. Written as DNA, the CDR3 is TGTGCCTCTTCTTTCCGAGGAGATACGCAGTATTTT.

The chain is built from TRBV30 and TRBJ2-1; the D gene is possibly TRBD1 (6 bases). The germline gives CDR1 GTSNPN, CDR2 SVGIG (reference sequence). The CDR3 is 14 residues long. Trimming stripped 5 bases from V and 6 bases from J, with 17 bases between. DNA of the CDR3: TGTGCCTGGGTTCGGGCAGGGGCAGGCAATGAGCAGTTCTTC. It translates to CAWVRAGAGNEQFF.

V gene TRBV12-5 combines with J gene TRBJ2-5; TRBD2 matches at 10 bases. J was trimmed by 4 bases and V by 7 bases; bases with no gene match: 9. Germline CDR1 LGHNT, CDR2 FRNRAP. CDR3 length: 15 residues. The CDR3, as DNA: TGTGCTAGTGCCTTAGGGACTAGCGTGGTAGAGACCCAGTACTTC. Its translation is CASALGTSVVETQYF.

The sample holds a few counts of this clone. The V call is TRBV6-6, the J call TRBJ2-1; D is ambiguous. The V end was cut by 0 bases, the J end by 1 base, with 4 bases between. The CDR3 runs 14 residues. Per the germline V gene, CDR1 is MNHNY and CDR2 is SVGAGI (reference sequence). The CDR3 loop reads CASSYSGSYNEQFF. CDR3 DNA sequence: TGTGCCAGCAGTTACTCCGGGTCCTACAATGAGCAGTTCTTC.

This chain joins TRBV10-3 and TRBJ1-4; D unclear. The CDR3 runs 13 residues. Per germline, CDR1 ENHRY and CDR2 SYGVKD. V was clipped by 3 bases and J by 4 bases, with 6 bases between them. The CDR3 nucleotides are TGTGCCATCAGTGAATTCGGTAATGAAAAACTGTTTTTT. It yields the protein CAISEFGNEKLFF.